The clone carrying this T cell receptor beta chain came up a few times. Its antigen remains unknown. These data are taken from a study of glioma-infiltrating T cells. Study results and limitations: Gliomas, especially low-grade, showed above-expected tissue-blood divergence; non-neoplastic patients showed below.

The CDR3 has 16 residues. The germline V gene has CDR1 MNHEY and CDR2 SVGEGT. V lost 4 bases to trimming and J lost 9 bases; unmatched junction nucleotides: 10. Using RNA template, CDR3s of TCR alpha and beta were amplified with iRepertoire arm-PCR. One-step reverse transcription and amplification started from around 100-400 ng of tissue mRNA or PBMC total RNA. TCRdb reanalysed the multiplex PCR reads using MiXCR and keeps one entry per CDR3 protein. Here the sample spans approximately 190,000 distinct CDR3 sequences, about 32% being singletons. The gene calls are TRBV6-2 or TRBV6-3 and TRBJ2-1; 12 bases map to TRBD2. The sample comprised glioma tissue, nonneoplastic brain tissue, or PBMCs (not recorded which). The TCR sequence derives from a human donor with low-grade glioma or glioblastoma, undergoing nonglioma brain surgery, or in good health (not recorded which). As DNA, the CDR3 is TGTGCCAGCAGTTTTACGACTAGCGGGAGTGTTACTGAGCAGTTCTTC. This sequence encodes CASSFTTSGSVTEQFF.